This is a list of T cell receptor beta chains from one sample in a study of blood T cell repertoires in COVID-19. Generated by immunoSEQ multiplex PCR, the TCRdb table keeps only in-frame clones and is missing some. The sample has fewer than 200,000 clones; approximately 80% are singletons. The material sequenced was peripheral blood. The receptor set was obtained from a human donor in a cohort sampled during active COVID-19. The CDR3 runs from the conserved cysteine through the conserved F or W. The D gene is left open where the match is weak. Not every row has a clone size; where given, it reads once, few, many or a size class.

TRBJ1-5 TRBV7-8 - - CASSLEWGDNQPQHF TGTGCCAGCAGCTTAGAGTGGGGGGACAATCAGCCCCAGCATTTT
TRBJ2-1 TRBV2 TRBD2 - CASRTTGTRYEQFF TGTGCCAGCAGAACTACCGGGACTAGGTATGAGCAGTTCTTC
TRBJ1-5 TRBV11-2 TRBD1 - CASSPNRGLIQPQHF TGTGCCAGCAGCCCCAACAGGGGACTTATTCAGCCCCAGCATTTT
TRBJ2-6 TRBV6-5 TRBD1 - CASSRGSGANVLTF TGTGCCAGTTCCAGGGGGTCTGGGGCCAACGTCCTGACTTTC
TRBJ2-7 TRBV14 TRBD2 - CASSTGTSATYEQYF TGTGCCAGCAGTACCGGGACTAGCGCAACCTACGAGCAGTACTTC
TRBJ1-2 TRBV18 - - CASSPPNQGNGYTF TGTGCCAGCTCACCACCGAATCAGGGGAACGGCTACACCTTC
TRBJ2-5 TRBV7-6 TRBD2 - CASRYGSGRDETQYF TGTGCCAGCAGATACGGCAGCGGGAGGGATGAGACCCAGTACTTC
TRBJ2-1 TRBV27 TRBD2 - CASSFSSGRRNEQFF TGTGCCAGCAGTTTCTCTAGCGGGAGAAGGAATGAGCAGTTCTTC
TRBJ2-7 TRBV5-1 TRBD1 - CASSSGQGARYEQYF TGCGCCAGCAGCTCTGGACAGGGGGCAAGGTACGAGCAGTACTTC
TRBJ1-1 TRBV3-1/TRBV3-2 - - CASSYAGITEAFF TGTGCCAGCAGCTACGCGGGGATCACTGAAGCTTTCTTT
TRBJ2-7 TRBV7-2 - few CASSLDRSYEQYF TGTGCCAGCAGCTTAGACAGGTCCTACGAGCAGTACTTC
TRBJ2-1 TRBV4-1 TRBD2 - CASSQDGSGRAAEQFF TGCGCCAGCAGCCAAGATGGAAGCGGGAGGGCGGCTGAGCAGTTCTTC
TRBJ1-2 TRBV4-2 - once CASSQESRGERGYTF TGTGCCAGCAGCCAAGAGTCCAGGGGAGAGCGTGGCTACACCTTC
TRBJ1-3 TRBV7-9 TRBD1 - CASSLMGTGAGGNTIYF TGTGCCAGCAGCTTAATGGGAACAGGGGCCGGCGGAAACACCATATATTTT
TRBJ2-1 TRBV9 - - CASSPGAEQFF TGTGCCAGCAGCCCAGGCGCCGAGCAGTTCTTC
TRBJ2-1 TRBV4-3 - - CASSQDSQSSYNEQFF TGCGCCAGCAGCCAAGATAGCCAGAGCTCCTACAATGAGCAGTTCTTC
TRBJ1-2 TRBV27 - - CASSLSRGADYGYTF TGTGCCAGCAGTTTATCGCGGGGGGCGGACTATGGCTACACCTTC
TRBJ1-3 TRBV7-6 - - CASRGGLSSGNTIYF TGTGCCAGCAGGGGGGGACTTTCCTCTGGAAACACCATATATTTT
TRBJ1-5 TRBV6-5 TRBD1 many CASSPGQGSGPQHF TGTGCCAGCAGTCCCGGACAGGGCTCGGGGCCCCAGCATTTT